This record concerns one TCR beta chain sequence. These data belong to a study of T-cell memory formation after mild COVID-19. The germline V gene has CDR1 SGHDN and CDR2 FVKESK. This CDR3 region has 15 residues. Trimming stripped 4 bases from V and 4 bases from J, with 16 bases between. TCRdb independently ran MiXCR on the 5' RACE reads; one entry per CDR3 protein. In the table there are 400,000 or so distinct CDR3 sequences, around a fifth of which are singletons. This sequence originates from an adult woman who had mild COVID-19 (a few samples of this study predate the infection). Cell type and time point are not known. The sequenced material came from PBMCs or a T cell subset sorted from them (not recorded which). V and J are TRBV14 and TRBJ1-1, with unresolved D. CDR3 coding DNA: TGTGCCAGCAGCCGGATATTAGGTGGGGTCACTGAAGCTTTCTTT. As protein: CASSRILGGVTEAFF.